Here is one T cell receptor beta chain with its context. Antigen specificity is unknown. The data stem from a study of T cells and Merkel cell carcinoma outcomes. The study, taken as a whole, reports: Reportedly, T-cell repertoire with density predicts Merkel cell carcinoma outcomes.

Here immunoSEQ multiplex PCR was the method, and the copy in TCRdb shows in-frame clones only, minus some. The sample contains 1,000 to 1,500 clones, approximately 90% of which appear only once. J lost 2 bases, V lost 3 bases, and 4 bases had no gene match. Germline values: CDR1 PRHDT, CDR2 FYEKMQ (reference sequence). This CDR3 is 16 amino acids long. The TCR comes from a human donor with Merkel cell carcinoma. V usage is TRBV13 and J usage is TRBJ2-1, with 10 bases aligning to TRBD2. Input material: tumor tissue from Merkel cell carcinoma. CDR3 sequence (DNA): TGTGCCAGCAGCTTGAGCGGGAGGGCCACCTACAATGAGCAGTTCTTC. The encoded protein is CASSLSGRATYNEQFF.